This is a list of T cell receptor beta chains from one sample in a study of human T cells and chemical hapten exposure. Each CDR3 protein gets one entry after TCRdb re-called the RACE reads with MiXCR. The sample lists more than 85,000 distinct CDR3 sequences; about 9% were seen once. The sample was whole blood, taken in connection with sensitization to the hapten diphenylcyclopropenone (DPC). These receptors all come from a man aged 35-49 years with alopecia areata. Some clones in this sample may be carry-over from other donors' samples. Both conserved end residues are part of each CDR3. Fields, in order: D gene, V gene, clone size, J gene, CDR3 DNA, CDR3 protein. D genes are given only for firm matches. Not all rows give a size; the values are once, few, many and, for expanded clones, a class.

>.|TRBV21-1|few|TRBJ2-4
TGTGCCAGCAGCAAACTAGCGGGAGAGGGGGAGGACGGAAACATTCGGTACTTC
CASSKLAGEGEDGNIRYF
>.|TRBV6-2/TRBV6-3|.|TRBJ2-3
TGTGCCAGCAGTTGGGGAGCAGATACGCAGTATTTT
CASSWGADTQYF
>.|TRBV12-5|few|TRBJ2-5
TGTGCTAGTGGTTTGGAAGAGACCCAGTACTTC
CASGLEETQYF
>.|TRBV3-1|many|TRBJ2-7
TGTGCCAGCAGCCCCCTGACGGAGATCTACGAGCAGTACTTC
CASSPLTEIYEQYF
>.|TRBV20-1|few|TRBJ1-1
TGCAGTGTTTTAAAAACGGCCGGGACTGAAGCTTTCTTT
CSVLKTAGTEAFF
>.|TRBV28|many|TRBJ2-7
TGTGCCAGCAGTCTATCCGGACGCTTAAGCGAGCAGTACTTC
CASSLSGRLSEQYF
>TRBD1|TRBV18|many|TRBJ1-4
TGTGCCAGCTCACCGCGACAGGGGCAGGGCGAAAAACTGTTTTTT
CASSPRQGQGEKLFF
>.|TRBV6-5|many|TRBJ1-5
TGTGCCAGCAGCCGAGGGGGGGTTGGTCAGCCCCAGCATTTT
CASSRGGVGQPQHF
>TRBD1|TRBV2|many|TRBJ1-1
TGTGCCAGCAGGGACAGGGCGAACACTGAAGCTTTCTTT
CASRDRANTEAFF
>.|TRBV19|many|TRBJ1-3
TGTGCCAGTAGTCCGGACAGATTCTCTGGAAACACCATATATTTT
CASSPDRFSGNTIYF
>.|TRBV7-2|.|TRBJ2-3
TGTGCCAGCAGCCGGGACTTCACAGATACGCAGTATTTT
CASSRDFTDTQYF
>TRBD2|TRBV7-3|.|TRBJ2-5
TGTGCCAGCAGTAGGTGGGGACCCGATAGCGGGATTGGAGAGACCCAGTACTTC
CASSRWGPDSGIGETQYF
>.|TRBV21-1|many|TRBJ2-2
TGTGCCAGCAGCAAAGTGACTGGCACCGGGGAGCTGTTTTTT
CASSKVTGTGELFF
>.|TRBV6-2/TRBV6-3|.|TRBJ1-5
TGTGCCAGCACCATTAGGACCGGGTATCAGCCCCAGCATTTT
CASTIRTGYQPQHF
>TRBD1|TRBV6-2/TRBV6-3|few|TRBJ2-3
TGTGCCAGCAGTTTACAGGGGTCGGGAGATACGCAGTATTTT
CASSLQGSGDTQYF
>TRBD2|TRBV9|few|TRBJ2-1
TGTGCCAGCAGCGTAGCTAGCGGGGGATACAATGAGCAGTTCTTC
CASSVASGGYNEQFF
>.|TRBV24-1|few|TRBJ2-3
TGTGCCACCAGTGATTCGACCTCGGCAAGCACAGATACGCAGTATTTT
CATSDSTSASTDTQYF
>.|TRBV28|many|TRBJ1-2
TGTGCCAGCAGTTTAGACGTTGGGACATCCCTTGGCTACACCTTC
CASSLDVGTSLGYTF
>.|TRBV9|.|TRBJ1-6
TGTGCCAGCAGCGCGGGACACAATAATTCACCCCTCCACTTT
CASSAGHNNSPLHF
>.|TRBV28|many|TRBJ2-7
TGTGCCAGCAGGGGGGACCGCTTCTCCTACGAGCAGTACTTC
CASRGDRFSYEQYF
>TRBD1|TRBV7-2|few|TRBJ2-3
TGTGCCAGCAGCGCGAACAGGGGGCGCGCAGATACGCAGTATTTT
CASSANRGRADTQYF
>TRBD1|TRBV7-9|.|TRBJ1-4
TGTGCCAGCAGTTCCACGCCGACAGGGGCGAATGAAAAACTGTTTTTT
CASSSTPTGANEKLFF
>.|TRBV9|many|TRBJ2-1
TGTGCCAGCAGCGTCTCCGGGGGTGGAAACAATGAGCAGTTCTTC
CASSVSGGGNNEQFF
>TRBD2|TRBV5-1|few|TRBJ2-1
TGCGCCAGCAGCTTAGCGGGGGCAAGTAATGAGCAGTTCTTC
CASSLAGASNEQFF
>.|TRBV29-1|many|TRBJ1-6
TGCAGCGTTGAAGTTGAGGGGGTGAATAGCTCCTATAATTCACCCCTCCACTTT
CSVEVEGVNSSYNSPLHF
>.|TRBV12-3/TRBV12-4|.|TRBJ2-1
TGTGCCAGCAGTCCTTACTTAGCGACTACTTACAATGAGCAGTTCTTC
CASSPYLATTYNEQFF
>TRBD2|TRBV12-3/TRBV12-4|.|TRBJ2-5
TGTGCCAGCAGTTTGACTAGCGGGAGGGGGGAGACCCAGTACTTC
CASSLTSGRGETQYF
>.|TRBV24-1|.|TRBJ2-1
TGTGCCACCAGTGATTTGCAGGGGTCCTACAATGAGCAGTTCTTC
CATSDLQGSYNEQFF
>.|TRBV9|many|TRBJ2-4
TGTGCCAGCAGCGTAGGACACTCCTATGCCAAAAACATTCAGTACTTC
CASSVGHSYAKNIQYF
>TRBD2|TRBV20-1|many|TRBJ2-3
TGCAGTGCTAGACGGGGACTAGCGAACACAGATACGCAGTATTTT
CSARRGLANTDTQYF
>.|TRBV12-3/TRBV12-4|.|TRBJ2-6
TGTGCCAGCAGTGGACCCCCCGGGGCCAACGTCCTGACTTTC
CASSGPPGANVLTF
>.|TRBV5-1|many|TRBJ1-2
TGCGCCAGCAGCTTGGACAGGGACTATGGCTACACCTTC
CASSLDRDYGYTF
>.|TRBV6-1|few|TRBJ2-2
TGTGCCAGCAGCCCTGGCACTATGAACACCGGGGAGCTGTTTTTT
CASSPGTMNTGELFF
>.|TRBV6-5|few|TRBJ2-1
TGTGCCAGCAGGCCGACTGGGAGCTCCTACAATGAGCAGTTCTTC
CASRPTGSSYNEQFF
>.|TRBV30|few|TRBJ1-1
TGTGCCTGGGTTGACCGAATTCGCAGGAACACTGAAGCTTTCTTT
CAWVDRIRRNTEAFF
>.|TRBV3-1|.|TRBJ2-1
TGTGCCAGCAGCCGGGTTGTGACACTCTCCTACAATGAGCAGTTCTTC
CASSRVVTLSYNEQFF
>.|TRBV12-3/TRBV12-4|few|TRBJ2-1
TGTGCCAGCAGCGGTGGGGTACAAAACAATGAGCAGTTCTTC
CASSGGVQNNEQFF
>.|TRBV5-6|few|TRBJ1-2
TGTGCCAGCAGGGGCGGGACTTATGGCTACACCTTC
CASRGGTYGYTF
>.|TRBV7-9|many|TRBJ2-3
TGTGCCAGCAGCCCGGGCCCCCATACGCAGTATTTT
CASSPGPHTQYF
>.|TRBV29-1|.|TRBJ1-1
TGCAGCGTTTACCCATCGAACAATGAAGCTTTCTTT
CSVYPSNNEAFF
>TRBD2|TRBV3-1|.|TRBJ2-3
TGTGCCAGCAGCCAAGTTAGCGGGAGCGCAGATACGCAGTATTTT
CASSQVSGSADTQYF
>.|TRBV21-1|.|TRBJ2-3
TGTGCCAGCAGCAAAGCGGGCGGTAGCGGCACAGATACGCAGTATTTT
CASSKAGGSGTDTQYF
>TRBD1|TRBV19|.|TRBJ2-2
TGTGCCACAAAGGACAGGCCCACCGGGGAGCTGTTTTTT
CATKDRPTGELFF
>.|TRBV13|many|TRBJ1-1
TGTGCCAGCAGCTTGGCGGGACGGGGGGCTTTCTTT
CASSLAGRGAFF
>TRBD2|TRBV12-3/TRBV12-4|.|TRBJ2-1
TGTGCCAGCAGTTTTTCTAGCGGGAGTTACAATGAGCAGTTCTTC
CASSFSSGSYNEQFF
>.|TRBV2|many|TRBJ2-3
TGTGCCAGCAGTGCAGGGTTGAGTACAGATACGCAGTATTTT
CASSAGLSTDTQYF
>TRBD1|TRBV9|many|TRBJ1-4
TGTGCCAGCAGCGTAGGAGGGGGCCGGGAAAAACTGTTTTTT
CASSVGGGREKLFF
>TRBD1|TRBV27|many|TRBJ2-3
TGTGCCAGCAGCCAAGACCGGGACAGGGCGAACCAAAATACGCAGTATTTT
CASSQDRDRANQNTQYF
>.|TRBV4-3|few|TRBJ1-3
TGCGCCAGCAGCCACCTGCTCTCTGGAAACACCATATATTTT
CASSHLLSGNTIYF
>TRBD1|TRBV10-3|.|TRBJ1-1
TGTGCCATCAGTGGGGACAGGGAAAACACTGAAGCTTTCTTT
CAISGDRENTEAFF
>.|TRBV6-6|few|TRBJ2-4
TGTGCCAGCAGTGCCGGGAACCTAGCCAAAAACATTCAGTACTTC
CASSAGNLAKNIQYF
>.|TRBV6-6|many|TRBJ1-2
TGTGCCAGCAGTCCCCGTGTCGGCAGCGCTGGAGGCTACACCTTC
CASSPRVGSAGGYTF
>.|TRBV28|.|TRBJ2-6
TGTGCCAGCAGTTTACAGCGGCGTTCCTTATCGGGGGCCAACGTCCTGACTTTC
CASSLQRRSLSGANVLTF
>.|TRBV28|.|TRBJ2-7
TGTGCCAGCGGGTCACCCTGGGATGGCGAGCAGTACTTC
CASGSPWDGEQYF
>.|TRBV5-1|.|TRBJ2-3
TGCGCCAGCAGCTTGGACGCGGGCACAGATACGCAGTATTTT
CASSLDAGTDTQYF
>.|TRBV5-4|many|TRBJ1-4
TGTGCCAGCAGGAAGGGCGAGGGAAGTAATGAAAAACTGTTTTTT
CASRKGEGSNEKLFF
>.|TRBV20-1|many|TRBJ2-3
TGCAGTGCTAGAGACCCGGGGGCCGGCACAGATACGCAGTATTTT
CSARDPGAGTDTQYF